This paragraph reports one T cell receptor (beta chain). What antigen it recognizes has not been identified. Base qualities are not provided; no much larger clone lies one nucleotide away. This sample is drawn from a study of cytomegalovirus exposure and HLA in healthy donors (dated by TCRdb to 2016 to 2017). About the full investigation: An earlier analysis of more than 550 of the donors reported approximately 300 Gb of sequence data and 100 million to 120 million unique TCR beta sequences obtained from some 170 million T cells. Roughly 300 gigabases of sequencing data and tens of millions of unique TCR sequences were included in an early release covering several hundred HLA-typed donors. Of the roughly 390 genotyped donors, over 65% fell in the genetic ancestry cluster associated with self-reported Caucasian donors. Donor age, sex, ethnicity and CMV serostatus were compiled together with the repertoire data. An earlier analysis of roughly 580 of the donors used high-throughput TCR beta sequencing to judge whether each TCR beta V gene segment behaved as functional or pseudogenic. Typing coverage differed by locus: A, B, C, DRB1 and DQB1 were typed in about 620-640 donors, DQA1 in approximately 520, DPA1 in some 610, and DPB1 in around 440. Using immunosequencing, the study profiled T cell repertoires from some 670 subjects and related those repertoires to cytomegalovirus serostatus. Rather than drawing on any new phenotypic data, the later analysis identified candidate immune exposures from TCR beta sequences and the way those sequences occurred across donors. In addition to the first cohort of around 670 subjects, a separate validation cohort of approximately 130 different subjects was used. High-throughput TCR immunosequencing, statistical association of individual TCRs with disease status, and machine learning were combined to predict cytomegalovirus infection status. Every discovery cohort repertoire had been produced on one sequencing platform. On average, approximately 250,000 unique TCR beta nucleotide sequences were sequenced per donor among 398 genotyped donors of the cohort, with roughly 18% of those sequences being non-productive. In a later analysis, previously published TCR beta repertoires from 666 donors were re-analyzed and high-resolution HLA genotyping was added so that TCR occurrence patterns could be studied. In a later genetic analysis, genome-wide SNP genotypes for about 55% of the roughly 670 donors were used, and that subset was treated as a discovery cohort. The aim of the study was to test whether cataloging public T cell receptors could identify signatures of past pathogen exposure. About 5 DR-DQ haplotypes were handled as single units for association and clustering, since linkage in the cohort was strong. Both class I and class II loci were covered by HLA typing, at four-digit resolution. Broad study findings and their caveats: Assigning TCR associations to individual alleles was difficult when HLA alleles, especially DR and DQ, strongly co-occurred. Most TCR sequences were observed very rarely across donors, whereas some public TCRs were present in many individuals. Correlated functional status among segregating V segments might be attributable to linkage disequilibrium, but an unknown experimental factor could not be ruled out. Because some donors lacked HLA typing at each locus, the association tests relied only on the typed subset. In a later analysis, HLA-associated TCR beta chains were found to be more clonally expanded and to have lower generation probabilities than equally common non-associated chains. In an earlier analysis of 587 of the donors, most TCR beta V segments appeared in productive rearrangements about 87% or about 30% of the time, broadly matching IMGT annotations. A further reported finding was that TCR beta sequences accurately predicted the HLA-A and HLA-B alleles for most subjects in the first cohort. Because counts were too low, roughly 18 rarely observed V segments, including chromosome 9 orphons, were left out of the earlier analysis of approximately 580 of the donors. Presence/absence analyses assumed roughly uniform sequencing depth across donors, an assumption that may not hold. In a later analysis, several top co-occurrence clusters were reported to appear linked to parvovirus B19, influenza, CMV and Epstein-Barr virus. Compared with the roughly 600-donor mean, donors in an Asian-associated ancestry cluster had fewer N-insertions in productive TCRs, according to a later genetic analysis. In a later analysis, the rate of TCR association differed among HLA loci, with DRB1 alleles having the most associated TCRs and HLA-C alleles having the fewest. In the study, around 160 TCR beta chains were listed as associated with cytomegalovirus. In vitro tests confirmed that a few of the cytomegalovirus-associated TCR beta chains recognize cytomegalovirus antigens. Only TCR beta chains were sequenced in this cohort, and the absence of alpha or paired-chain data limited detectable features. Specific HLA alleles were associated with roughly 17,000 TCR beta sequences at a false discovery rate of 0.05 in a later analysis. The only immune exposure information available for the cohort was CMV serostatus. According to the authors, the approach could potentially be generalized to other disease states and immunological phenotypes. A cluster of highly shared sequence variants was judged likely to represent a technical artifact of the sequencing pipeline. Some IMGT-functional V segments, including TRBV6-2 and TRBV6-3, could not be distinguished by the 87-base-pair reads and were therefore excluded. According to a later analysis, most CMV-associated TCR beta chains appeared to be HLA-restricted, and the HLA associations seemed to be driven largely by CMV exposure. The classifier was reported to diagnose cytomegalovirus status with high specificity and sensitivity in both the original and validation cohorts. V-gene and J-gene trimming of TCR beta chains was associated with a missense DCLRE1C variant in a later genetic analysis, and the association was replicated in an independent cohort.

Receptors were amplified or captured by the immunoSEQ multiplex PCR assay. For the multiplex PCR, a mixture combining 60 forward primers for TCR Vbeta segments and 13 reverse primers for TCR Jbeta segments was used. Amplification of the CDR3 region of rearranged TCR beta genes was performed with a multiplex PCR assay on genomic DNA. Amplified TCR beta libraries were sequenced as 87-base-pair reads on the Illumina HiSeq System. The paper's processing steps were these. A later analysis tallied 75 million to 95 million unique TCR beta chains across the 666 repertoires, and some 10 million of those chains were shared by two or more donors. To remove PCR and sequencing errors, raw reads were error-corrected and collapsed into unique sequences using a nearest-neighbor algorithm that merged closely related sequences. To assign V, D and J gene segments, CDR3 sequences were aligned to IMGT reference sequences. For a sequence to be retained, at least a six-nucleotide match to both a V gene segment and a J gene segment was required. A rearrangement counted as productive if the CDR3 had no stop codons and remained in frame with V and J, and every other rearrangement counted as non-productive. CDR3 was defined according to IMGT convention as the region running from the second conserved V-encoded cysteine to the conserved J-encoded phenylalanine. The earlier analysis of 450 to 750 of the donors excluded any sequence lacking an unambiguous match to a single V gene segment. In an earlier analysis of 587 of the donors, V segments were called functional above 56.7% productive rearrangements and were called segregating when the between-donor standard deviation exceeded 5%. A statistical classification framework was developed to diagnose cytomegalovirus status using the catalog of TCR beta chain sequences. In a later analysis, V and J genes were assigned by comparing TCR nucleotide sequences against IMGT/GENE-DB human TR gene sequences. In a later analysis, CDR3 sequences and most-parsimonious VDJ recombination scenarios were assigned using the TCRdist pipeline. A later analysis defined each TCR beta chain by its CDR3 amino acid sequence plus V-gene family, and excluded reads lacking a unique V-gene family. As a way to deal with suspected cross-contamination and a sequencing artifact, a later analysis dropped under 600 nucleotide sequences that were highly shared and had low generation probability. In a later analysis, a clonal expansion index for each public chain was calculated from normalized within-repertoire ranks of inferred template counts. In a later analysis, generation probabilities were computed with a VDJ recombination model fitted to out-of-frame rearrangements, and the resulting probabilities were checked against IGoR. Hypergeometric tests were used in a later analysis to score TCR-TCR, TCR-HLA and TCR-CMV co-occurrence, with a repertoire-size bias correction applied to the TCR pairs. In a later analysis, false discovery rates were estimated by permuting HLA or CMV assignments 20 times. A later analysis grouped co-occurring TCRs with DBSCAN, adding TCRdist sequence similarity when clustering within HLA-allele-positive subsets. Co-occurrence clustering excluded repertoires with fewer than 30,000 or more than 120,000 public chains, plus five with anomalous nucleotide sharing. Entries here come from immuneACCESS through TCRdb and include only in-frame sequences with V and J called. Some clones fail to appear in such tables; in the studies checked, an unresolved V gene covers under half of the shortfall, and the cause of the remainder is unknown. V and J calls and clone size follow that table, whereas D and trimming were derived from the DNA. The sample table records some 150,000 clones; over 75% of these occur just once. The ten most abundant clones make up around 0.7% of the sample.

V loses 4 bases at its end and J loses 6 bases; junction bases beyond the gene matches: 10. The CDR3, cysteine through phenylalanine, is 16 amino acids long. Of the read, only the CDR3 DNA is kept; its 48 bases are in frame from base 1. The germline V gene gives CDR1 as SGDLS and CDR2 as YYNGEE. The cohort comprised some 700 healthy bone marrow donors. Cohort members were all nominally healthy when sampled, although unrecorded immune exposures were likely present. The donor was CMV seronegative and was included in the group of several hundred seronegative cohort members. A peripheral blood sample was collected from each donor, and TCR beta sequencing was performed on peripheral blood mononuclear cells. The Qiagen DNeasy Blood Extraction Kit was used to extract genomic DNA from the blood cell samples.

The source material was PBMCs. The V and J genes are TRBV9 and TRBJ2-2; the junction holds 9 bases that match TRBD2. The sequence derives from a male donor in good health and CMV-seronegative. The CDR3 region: CASSPWASGVPGELFF. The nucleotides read TGTGCCAGCAGCCCTTGGGCTAGCGGGGTCCCCGGGGAGCTGTTTTTT.